This T cell receptor beta chain came from a study of CD8 T cells in ankylosing spondylitis. On this clonotype itself: No antigen is known for it.

TCRdb re-called the 5' RACE reads through MiXCR, storing one row per CDR3 protein. Of roughly 700,000 distinct CDR3 sequences detected, about 20% appear once; the ten largest clones hold roughly a fifth. Study results and caveats: There was a TCR beta motif, made of several highly homologous variants, that appeared characteristic of ankylosing spondylitis blood.

The CDR3 is 13 amino acids. CDR1 is MNHEY and CDR2 is SMNVEV in the germline V gene (reference sequence). Trimming took off 2 bases at V and 6 bases at J, with 10 bases between the two ends. The source of this sequence is a male donor with ankylosing spondylitis. The chain carries TRBV27 and TRBJ1-1, with TRBD1 as a possible D gene (5 bases). The specimen sequenced was blood, either unsorted or a sorted T cell fraction (not recorded which). The DNA for the CDR3 is TGTGCCAGCAGTTTAAGGAGGGACGCTGAAGCTTTCTTT. Its translation: CASSLRRDAEAFF.